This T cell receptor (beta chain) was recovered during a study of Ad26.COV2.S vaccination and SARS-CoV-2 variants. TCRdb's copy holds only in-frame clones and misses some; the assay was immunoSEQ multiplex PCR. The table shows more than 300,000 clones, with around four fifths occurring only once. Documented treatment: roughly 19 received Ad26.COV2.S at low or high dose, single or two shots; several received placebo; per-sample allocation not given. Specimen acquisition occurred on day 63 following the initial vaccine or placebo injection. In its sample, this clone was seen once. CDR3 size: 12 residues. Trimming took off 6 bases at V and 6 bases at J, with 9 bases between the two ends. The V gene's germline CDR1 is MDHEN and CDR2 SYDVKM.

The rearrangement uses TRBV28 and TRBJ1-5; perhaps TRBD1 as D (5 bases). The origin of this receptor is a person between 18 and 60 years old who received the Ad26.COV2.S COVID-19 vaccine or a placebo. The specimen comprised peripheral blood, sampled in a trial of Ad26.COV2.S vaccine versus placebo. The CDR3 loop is CASRRGTQPQHF. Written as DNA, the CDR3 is TGTGCCAGCAGGAGGGGTACTCAGCCCCAGCATTTT.